This T cell receptor (beta chain) was retrieved from a study of blood T cells in healthy people across ages (dated by TCRdb to between 2014 and 2017). In the study overall: In model experiments, roughly one uniquely barcoded TCR beta cDNA molecule per two T cells was captured by template switching. The donors were split into four age groups: young (average around 17 years), middle-aged (39), aged (roughly 60) and long-lived (roughly 86). For two donors (one aged 18 to 29 and one aged 80 or older), the study analyzed two additional independent replicas of 1 million unique cDNA reads from the same blood draw. Age-related changes in TCR beta repertoire diversity were measured in the study by deep sequencing normalized with unique cDNA molecular identifiers.

Overall study results and their limits: Observed TCR beta diversity per million T cells fell roughly linearly with age, and a significant reduction was already apparent by age around 40. The long-lived group showed more naive CD4+ T cells, fewer expanded clones and increased TCR diversity than the aged group, suggesting age selection. Estimates of total diversity based on one million sequenced T cells were considered lower bounds and underestimates. Observed TCR beta diversity correlated strongly with the percentage of naive T cells measured by flow cytometry. Since profiling was done on bulk unsorted PBMCs, naive and antigen-experienced compartments could not be conclusively compared. Because donor CMV infection status was unknown, age-related changes in expanded clonotypes were potentially confounded.

This clonotype came up a few times. Its antigen remains undetermined. Base quality data are lacking; no much larger clone is found one base away. Library generation was performed with 5' RACE. The reads were generated on an Illumina HiSeq 2500. A second PCR of about 7 to 12 cycles was run with a J-beta primer mix and a sample-barcoded 5' primer. Each TCR beta cDNA molecule received a unique molecular identifier from a template-switch 5' adaptor carrying 12 random nucleotides. Each sample yielded at least 2.5 million CDR3-containing paired-end reads. All of the RNA was converted into first-strand cDNA using the Mint cDNA synthesis kit, with a TRBC-specific oligonucleotide serving as the primer. Following uracil-DNA glycosylase treatment, all cDNA underwent a first 18-cycle PCR with the universal primers M1SS and BC2_uni_R. The paper's processing steps were these. Normalization of each sample was performed by random selection of 1 million high-quality reads, each carrying a distinct molecular identifier. Reads with shared molecular identifiers were discarded instead of being binned into consensus sequences. CDR3 identification, clonotype clustering and error correction used MiTCR with a Q25 quality threshold and the strictest error-elimination algorithm. A nonparametric unseen species model with Euler transformation was used to estimate lower-bound total TCR beta diversity. In TCRdb, the public reads were trimmed at Q25 with fastp and aligned with MiXCR, with productive beta chains retained. Rows matching on CDR3 protein sequence are summarized as one entry with the most common DNA and genes. TCRdb assigned the V and J calls; the authors' analysis was not used. Counted in this sample were 800,000 or so distinct CDR3 sequences; roughly 25% of them appeared once. Under 4.5% of the sample is in the top ten clones.

Donors were under 40 systemically healthy Caucasian individuals from Russia aged roughly 6 to 95 years. About 9.8 milliliters of peripheral blood were drawn from each donor into EDTA-treated Vacutainer tubes. Ficoll-Paque density-gradient centrifugation was used to isolate PBMCs, with at least 7 million per sample. Trizol reagent was used to extract total RNA from PBMCs, with at least 6 micrograms per sample. Naive CD45RAhigh/CD27high T cell percentages were measured by flow cytometry on a PBMC aliquot from every donor. The CDR3 numbers 13 residues from cysteine through phenylalanine. Only the CDR3 part of the read is kept: 39 bases, read in frame from the first base. CDR1 and CDR2 (MGHDK, SYGVNS) derive from the germline V gene. V gives up 7 bases and J gives up 3 bases, and the segment between their germline ends measures 12 bases. Separately, the same data were catalogued under a study of T cells of mothers and their children. The second publication reports: Donors were nine systemically healthy Caucasian individuals: three mothers and their six children. cDNA synthesis consumed the entire amount of extracted RNA, loaded at around 1.5 ug RNA in each 15 ul reaction. In the second PCR, sample barcodes and 2-4 random nucleotides were introduced via the M1S primer. More than 8 million TCR beta CDR3 reads were obtained from each mother, and roughly 3.1 million reads were obtained from each child. Thymic selection shapes the output of TCR recombination in a similar way in related and unrelated pairs, and inherited differences have a minor effect. Normalized repertoire overlap in related mother-child pairs was always slightly higher than in unrelated mother-child pairs, but the difference was never significant. Persistent microchimeric T cell clones were not detected, at a sensitivity of approximately 100 clones per million clonotypes. Deep NGS was used in the study to compare the TCR beta repertoires of mothers and children and to look for features that separate related mother-child pairs from unrelated individuals. Mothers averaged roughly 40 +/- 4 years of age and children averaged approximately 11 +/- 4 years. Libraries were sequenced on Illumina HiSeq 2000 with 100+100 nt paired-end reads after adapter ligation with NEBNext reagents. Mother and child libraries were prepared a month apart and sequenced in separate runs to prevent cross-contamination. For each donor, somewhere between about 500,000 and 2,000,000 distinct TCR beta clonotypes were identified. Naive TCR beta clonotypes were estimated from low-frequency clonotypes matched to each donor's FACS-determined naive share, without sorting.

The rearrangement joined TRBV25-1 to TRBJ2-5, with the D segment identity uncertain. The receptor was derived from a boy between 10 and 17 years old in good health. The sequencing input was blood. Here the CDR3 is given as CASNRRPEETQYF. Read as DNA, the sequence is TGTGCCAGCAACCGACGGCCTGAAGAGACCCAGTACTTC.